This T cell receptor beta chain was sequenced in a study of response to subunit inactivated influenza vaccine. One entry per CDR3 protein results from TCRdb running MiXCR on the RT-PCR reads. This table holds 600,000 to 850,000 distinct CDR3 sequences, 13% to 15% found once. Overall study findings and caveats: Few additional T cells are recruited per seasonal influenza vaccination, authors suggested.

Germline assignment: CDR1 SGHVS and CDR2 FNYEAQ. This CDR3 is 16 amino acids long. The J segment lost 3 bases and the V segment lost 5 bases, leaving 10 bases of the junction unmatched. This clonotype has at least ten counts. Its antigen is not identified. This material consisted of PBMCs from blood, taken less than 15 days before vaccination. The rearrangement joins TRBV7-6 to TRBJ2-3; TRBD2 agrees at 8 bases. This sequence originates from a man aged 50-59 years who received an inactivated influenza vaccine. The CDR3: CASSTAGLVATDTQYF. CDR3 sequence (DNA): TGTGCCAGCAGCACAGCGGGACTAGTCGCGACAGATACGCAGTATTTT.